This TCR beta chain is drawn from a study of memory CD4+ T cells and cytomegalovirus serostatus. Study-wide findings and caveats: Of 150 to 200 reported CMV TCRbeta sequences, roughly 67 were found in memory CD4+ repertoires.

With 4 bases removed from V and 4 bases from J, the gap between germline ends came to 13 bases. CDR3 length: 14 amino acids. Germline-derived CDR1 and CDR2 are SGHDN and FVKESK. Produced via immunoSEQ multiplex PCR; TCRdb's table is partial and in-frame only. The table has 70,000 to 95,000 clones, 65% to 85% seen once. With respect to this clone: Antigen specificity is unknown.

The sort gate was single viable CD3+CD4+CD8-CD45RO+ cells for memory CD4+ T cells. This chain connects TRBV14 to TRBJ1-1; no reliable D call. The sample taken for sequencing was memory CD4+ T cells from blood. The source is an adult in good health and CMV-seronegative. The CDR3 reads CASSPSGGFTEAFF. The DNA of the CDR3 is TGTGCCAGCAGCCCCTCGGGAGGTTTCACTGAAGCTTTCTTT.